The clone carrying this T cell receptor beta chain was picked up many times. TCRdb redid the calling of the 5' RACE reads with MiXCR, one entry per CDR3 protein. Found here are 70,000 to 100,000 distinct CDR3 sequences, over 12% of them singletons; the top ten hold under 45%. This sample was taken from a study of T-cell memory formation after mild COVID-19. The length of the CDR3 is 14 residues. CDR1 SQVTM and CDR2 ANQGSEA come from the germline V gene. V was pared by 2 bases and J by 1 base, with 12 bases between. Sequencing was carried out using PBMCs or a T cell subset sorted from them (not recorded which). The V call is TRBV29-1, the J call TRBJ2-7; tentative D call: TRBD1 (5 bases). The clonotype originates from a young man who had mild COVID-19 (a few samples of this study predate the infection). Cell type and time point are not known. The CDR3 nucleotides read TGCAGCGTTGAAATGGACACCGAATCCTACGAGCAGTACTTC. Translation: CSVEMDTESYEQYF.